This T cell receptor beta chain was sequenced for a study of T cells in Graves' hyperthyroidism and ophthalmopathy. Study findings and constraints: Blood also showed most of the thyroid clonotypes that were expanded above 0.001.

TCR beta CDR3 regions were amplified from RNA. First-round RT-PCR targeting the TCR CDR3 was performed with the HTBI primer set. From the multiplex PCR reads, TCRdb called clonotypes with MiXCR, one entry per CDR3 protein. The sample contains 700,000 or so distinct CDR3 sequences, roughly 15% of which appear only once. Patients affected by ophthalmopathy presented a Clinical Activity Score of at least 3, a NOSPECS grade of at least 4, and disease duration below 3 months. Not enrolled were patients with uncontrolled infection, other autoimmune disease, pregnancy or lactation. This CDR3 comprises 14 residues. Trimming took off 7 bases at V and 4 bases at J, with 13 bases between the two ends. From germline, CDR1 is MNHNS and CDR2 SASEGT. At least ten counts were recorded for this clonotype. Antigen unknown.

The rearrangement joins TRBV6-1 to TRBJ1-4; possible D gene TRBD1, 5 bases. The specimen was blood. The receptor was isolated from a woman between 50 and 59 years old with Graves' ophthalmopathy. The CDR3 DNA reads TGTGCCAGCAATAGAGGGGTCAGTAATGAAAAACTGTTTTTT. Translation gives CASNRGVSNEKLFF.